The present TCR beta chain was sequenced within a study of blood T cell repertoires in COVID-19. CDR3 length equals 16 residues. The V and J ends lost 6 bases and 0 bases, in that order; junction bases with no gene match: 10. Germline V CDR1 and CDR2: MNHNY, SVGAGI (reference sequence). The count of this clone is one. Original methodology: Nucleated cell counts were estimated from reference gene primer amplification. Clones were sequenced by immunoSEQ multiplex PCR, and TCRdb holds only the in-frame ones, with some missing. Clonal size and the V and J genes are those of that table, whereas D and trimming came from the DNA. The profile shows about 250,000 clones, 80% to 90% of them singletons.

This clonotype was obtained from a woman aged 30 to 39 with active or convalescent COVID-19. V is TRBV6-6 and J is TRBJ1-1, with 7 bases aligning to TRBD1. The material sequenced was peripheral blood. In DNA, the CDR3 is TGTGCCAGCAGGCCGACAGGGTGGAAAATGAACACTGAAGCTTTCTTT. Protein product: CASRPTGWKMNTEAFF.